A single T cell receptor beta chain is shown here with its context. This entry is derived from a study of PD-L1 blockade in urothelial cancer. Study at large: Atezolizumab was started by patients in the mid-2010s at 1,200 mg intravenously every 3 weeks. Researchers looked at the blood 3 weeks (second dose) and 6 weeks after treatment began.

The CDR3 is 14 residues long. Germline V gives CDR1 MNHNS, CDR2 SASEGT. Trimming removed 4 bases at V and 3 bases at J, with 10 bases between. Clones were sequenced by immunoSEQ multiplex PCR, and TCRdb holds only the in-frame ones, with some missing. The data show tens of thousands of clones, 85% to 90% seen once. Time point meaning: pretreatment peripheral blood. The source of this sequence is a man in his 70s with urothelial cancer. The chain recombines TRBV6-1 with TRBJ1-3; D ambiguous. Source: PBMCs, taken around atezolizumab (anti-PD-L1) treatment. The CDR3 coding sequence is TGTGCCAGCAGTGTAAAGCCGCTTGGAAACACCATATATTTT. Translation gives CASSVKPLGNTIYF.